Presented here are 20 T cell receptor beta chains from one specimen sequenced in a study of cytomegalovirus exposure and HLA in healthy donors. With 60 Vbeta and 13 Jbeta primers, the PCR was carried out. Only in-frame clones appear in the TCRdb table, and some are missing; sequencing was by immunoSEQ multiplex PCR. The table lists 100,000 to 150,000 clones, more than 8% of them singletons, with 4.5% to 5.5% in the top ten. The sequencing sample was made of PBMCs. Receptor source: a man in his forties in good health and CMV-seronegative.

A remark on this clone: Other DNA variants within this sample encode the same CDR3. CDR3 bases: TGTGCCAGTAGCCGGGACATCAATCAGCCCCAGCATTTT. Translating gives CASSRDINQPQHF. The chain is built from TRBV19 and TRBJ1-5; a weak D match, TRBD1 (6 bases). In germline, CDR1 is LNHDA, CDR2 SQIVND (reference sequence). V was cut by 6 bases and J by 3 bases, with 9 bases left in between. The CDR3 consists of 13 residues.

As to this clone: Other nucleotide sequences in the sample specify the same CDR3. V and J are TRBV7-9 and TRBJ1-1, with D unclear. With 5 bases removed from V and 4 bases from J, the gap between germline ends came to 11 bases. CDR3 length equals 13 residues. CDR1 SEHNR and CDR2 FQNEAQ come from the germline V gene (reference sequence). This CDR3 reads CASSLEGGTEAFF. The CDR3 DNA reads as TGTGCCAGCAGCCTGGAGGGAGGCACTGAAGCTTTCTTT.

This clone occurred a few times. The chain is built from TRBV4-1 and TRBJ2-7; D might be TRBD1 (5 bases). The CDR3 extends over 15 amino acids. V dropped 0 bases and J dropped 1 base, with 10 bases sitting between them. The germline V gene encodes CDR1 MGHRA and CDR2 YSYEKL. The CDR3 nucleotides are TGCGCCAGCAGCCAAGAGTCGTACAGGTCCTACGAGCAGTACTTC. Amino acids: CASSQESYRSYEQYF.

A few counts support this clone. This chain links TRBV27 with TRBJ1-2; no firm D call. In germline, CDR1 is MNHEY, CDR2 SMNVEV (reference sequence). Trimming removed 5 bases at V and 4 bases at J, with 11 bases between. CDR3 size: 13 residues. DNA of the CDR3: TGTGCCAGCAGTCCGGCCGCGGGCTATGGCTACACCTTC. Its translation is CASSPAAGYGYTF.

This clone has just a few counts. The chain carries TRBV7-8 and TRBJ2-2, with a possible D match to TRBD1 (6 bases). The CDR3 sequence is 16 residues long. The germline V and J ends were trimmed by 2 bases and 0 bases, with 10 bases remaining between them. Germline values: CDR1 SGHVS, CDR2 FQNEAQ. The CDR3 DNA reads TGTGCCAGCAGCTTATACGGGACAACGAACACCGGGGAGCTGTTTTTT. Translated: CASSLYGTTNTGELFF.

The genes are TRBV27 and TRBJ2-1, with 10 bases lining up with TRBD2. Trimming took 5 bases from V and 10 from J; bases not matched to a gene: 5. Germline V gene lookup returns CDR1 MNHEY and CDR2 SMNVEV (reference sequence). CDR3 length: 13 amino acids. CDR3: CASSPWTSGEQFF. The CDR3 bases are TGTGCCAGCAGTCCTTGGACTAGCGGCGAGCAGTTCTTC.

Only a few counts were recorded for this clone. The gene calls are TRBV11-1 and TRBJ2-5; possibly TRBD2 for D (5 bases). Germline CDR1 SGHAT, CDR2 FQDESV (reference sequence). The CDR3 has 14 residues. The V and J ends lost 3 bases and 3 bases respectively, with 11 bases between them. CDR3 amino acids: CASSFGGTEETQYF. DNA for the CDR3: TGTGCCAGCAGCTTCGGAGGAACGGAAGAGACCCAGTACTTC. Full variable domain (rest looked up from reference TRBV11-1 and TRBJ2-5): EAEVAQSPRYKITEKSQAVAFWCDPISGHATLYWYRQILGQGPELLVQFQDESVVDDSQLPKDRFSAERLKGVDSTLKIQPAELGDSAMYLCASSFGGTEETQYFGPGTRLLVL.

V and J are TRBV4-1 and TRBJ2-1; no clear D gene. V lost 0 bases to trimming and J lost 0 bases, with 9 bases between them. This CDR3 has 16 residues. Germline V gene sequence: CDR1 MGHRA, CDR2 YSYEKL. This CDR3 is CASSQDYPSSYNEQFF. Written as DNA, the CDR3 is TGCGCCAGCAGCCAAGATTACCCTAGCTCCTACAATGAGCAGTTCTTC.

The J gene is TRBJ2-5, the V gene TRBV2; D is unclear. V was trimmed by 3 bases and J by 5 bases, leaving 4 bases between them. Germline lookup yields CDR1 SNHLY and CDR2 FYNNEI. This CDR3 region has 11 residues. CDR3 DNA: TGTGCCAGCAGTGAGCGGGAGACCCAGTACTTC. Translation gives CASSERETQYF.

This clone was seen a handful of times. The V gene is TRBV6-5, the J gene TRBJ1-4; 12 positions agree with TRBD1. This CDR3 region has 16 residues. V lost 4 bases and J lost 8; bases outside the gene matches: 8. Germline loops: CDR1 MNHEY, CDR2 SVGAGI. CDR3 nucleotides: TGTGCCAGCAGTTCCGGGACAGGGGGCGCGAAGGAAAAACTGTTTTTT. This sequence encodes CASSSGTGGAKEKLFF.

In this sample, this clone turned up once. This chain connects TRBV9 to TRBJ2-6, with 8 bases identical to TRBD2. There are 16 residues in the CDR3. V lost 6 bases, J lost 4 bases, and 9 bases stayed unmatched. Germline CDR1 SGDLS, CDR2 YYNGEE. Here the CDR3 reads CASTHREGGGANVLTF. Written as DNA, the CDR3 is TGTGCCAGCACCCATCGGGAGGGGGGCGGGGCCAACGTCCTGACTTTC.

This clone turned up a few times. V is TRBV5-8 and J is TRBJ2-1, with D possibly matching TRBD2 (6 bases). Germline V gene data show CDR1 as SGHTS and CDR2 as YDEGEE. Trimming shortened V by 0 bases and J by 2 bases, and 12 bases separated the two germline ends. The CDR3 runs to 16 residues. The CDR3 nucleotides read TGTGCCAGCAGCTTGGAGGGCGGGGACCCCTACAATGAGCAGTTCTTC. As protein: CASSLEGGDPYNEQFF.

The rearrangement joins TRBV4-3 to TRBJ1-5, with D possibly TRBD1 on 5 matching bases. CDR1 is LGHNA, CDR2 YSLEER, per germline. The CDR3 has 15 residues. V lost 1 base, J lost 5 bases, and 12 bases lay in between. CDR3 region: CASSQALQAYQPQHF. The CDR3 bases are TGCGCCAGCAGCCAAGCCCTACAGGCGTATCAGCCCCAGCATTTT.

This clone was counted between two and nine times. This rearrangement joins TRBV19 to TRBJ2-2, with 11 bases aligning to TRBD2. The CDR3 is 15 residues long. In germline, CDR1 is LNHDA, CDR2 SQIVND (reference sequence). In DNA form, the CDR3 reads TGTGGTAGCGGGGGGGCCTTTGGTACCACCGGGGAGCTGTTTTTT. Translating it yields CGSGGAFGTTGELFF.

This rearrangement joins TRBV7-6 to TRBJ2-3; D not resolved. Trimming cost V 5 bases and J 1 base, with 7 bases left between them. Germline CDR1 SGHVS, CDR2 FNYEAQ. The CDR3 totals 13 residues. CDR3 in amino acids: CASSLGGTDTQYF. The CDR3 DNA reads as TGTGCCAGCAGCCTCGGTGGCACAGATACGCAGTATTTT. Full variable domain (remainder filled in from reference TRBV7-6 and TRBJ2-3): GAGVSQSPRYKVTKRGQDVALRCDPISGHVSLYWYRQALGQGPEFLTYFNYEAQQDKSGLPNDRFSAERPEGSISTLTIQRTEQRDSAMYRCASSLGGTDTQYFGPGTRLTVL.

This clone appeared a few times. The gene calls are TRBV30 and TRBJ2-4; no clear D gene. The V and J ends lost 3 bases and 3 bases respectively, with 18 bases between them. The CDR3 has 16 amino acids. Germline V lookup: CDR1 GTSNPN, CDR2 SVGIG (reference sequence). The CDR3 protein is CAWRDSSLGSKNIQYF. In DNA, the CDR3 is TGTGCCTGGAGAGACTCATCCCTCGGCAGCAAAAACATTCAGTACTTC.

This clone was seen more than once but under ten times. The V call is TRBV10-3, the J call TRBJ1-1, with 7 bases identical to TRBD1. The germline V gene encodes CDR1 ENHRY and CDR2 SYGVKD. This CDR3 is built from 16 residues. V was clipped by 0 bases and J by 3 bases; unmatched bases: 7. The CDR3 sequence is CAISESTGVRDTEAFF. The CDR3 DNA reads TGTGCCATCAGTGAGTCCACAGGGGTGAGGGACACTGAAGCTTTCTTT.

This clone showed up just a few times. The chain links TRBV5-1 to TRBJ2-7; the match to TRBD2 covers 7 bases. CDR3 length equals 14 residues. V lost 6 bases to trimming and J lost 5 bases; unmatched junction nucleotides: 11. CDR1 SGHRS and CDR2 YFSETQ come from the germline V gene. The CDR3 DNA sequence: TGCGCCAGCAAATGGGGAGGGGAAGAGCACGAGCAGTACTTC. This sequence encodes CASKWGGEEHEQYF.

This clone was seen more than once but under ten times. V is TRBV19 and J is TRBJ1-6; 7 nucleotides agree with TRBD1. The germline gives CDR1 LNHDA, CDR2 SQIVND (reference sequence). The J segment lost 8 bases and the V segment lost 8 bases, leaving 12 bases of the junction unmatched. CDR3 length: 15 residues. The CDR3 coding sequence is TGTGCCAGTTGGGACAGCCGAGTTCTATATTCACCCCTCCACTTT. As protein: CASWDSRVLYSPLHF.

The chain has TRBV27 and TRBJ2-7; 8 bases are a match to TRBD2. This CDR3 has 13 amino acids. The germline V gene encodes CDR1 MNHEY and CDR2 SMNVEV (reference sequence). The trim removed 5 bases at V and 4 bases at J, leaving 4 bases unmatched. CDR3 residues: CASSLPGGYEQYF. The CDR3 DNA is TGTGCCAGCAGTCTTCCGGGGGGGTACGAGCAGTACTTC.